This TCR beta chain was observed in a study of CD8 T cells in ankylosing spondylitis. Whole-study results and caveats: According to the report, clones linked to the disease were significantly enriched in matched synovial fluid samples taken from ankylosing spondylitis patients. Characteristic of ankylosing spondylitis blood, it appeared, was a TCR beta motif comprising roughly 8 highly homologous variants.

This clonotype was observed many times. The antigen remains unidentified. MiXCR, applied by TCRdb to the 5' RACE reads, yields one record per CDR3 protein. The sample includes 670,000 or so distinct CDR3 sequences, 15% to 20% seen only once; the top ten take 15% to 20%. Sequenced material: blood, either unsorted or a sorted T cell fraction (not recorded which). This clonotype was sampled from a male donor with ankylosing spondylitis.

CDR3 bases: TGTGCCAGCAGTGCCCCGACAGGGGTAGGGAATTCACCCCTCCACTTT. As protein: CASSAPTGVGNSPLHF. The V call is TRBV28, the J call TRBJ1-6; 8 bases map to TRBD1. The germline V gene has CDR1 MDHEN and CDR2 SYDVKM. The V gene end was trimmed by 5 bases and the J gene end by 7 bases; junction bases not matched to a gene: 10. This CDR3 spans 16 amino acids.